One TCR beta chain is described in this entry. There is no known antigen for this receptor. At one boundary the junction diverges from the germline segment, which might be a read error. Library prep was done by the immunoSEQ multiplex PCR assay. Processing in the source paper ran as follows. To diagnose cytomegalovirus status from the catalog of TCR beta chain sequences, a statistical classification framework was built. What TCRdb holds here is the immuneACCESS table cut down to in-frame rearrangements. Part of the clones is not present; checked against another copy, under half of the missing clones reflect an unresolved V gene, and the others are unexplained. That table gives V, J and clone size, and the DNA gave D and trimming. This sample holds more than 150,000 clones; more than 75% were observed only once. The ten largest clones represent 2.5% to 3% of the sample. These data belong to a study of cytomegalovirus exposure and HLA in healthy donors (TCRdb year 2017). With regard to the full study: According to a later analysis, the 120 or so validation repertoires were produced on the same platform as the 666 repertoires of the first cohort. Besides the first cohort of roughly 660 subjects, a separate validation cohort made up of 120 different subjects was used. The aim of the study was to test whether cataloging public T cell receptors could identify signatures of past pathogen exposure. High-throughput TCR immunosequencing, statistical association of individual TCRs with disease status, and machine learning were combined to predict cytomegalovirus infection status. General study outcomes and caveats: The classifier was reported to diagnose cytomegalovirus status with high specificity and sensitivity in both the original and validation cohorts. According to the authors, the approach could potentially be generalized to other disease states and immunological phenotypes. Most TCR sequences were seen in very few donors, while some public TCRs were found in many individuals. In vitro tests confirmed that a few of the cytomegalovirus-associated TCR beta chains recognize cytomegalovirus antigens. The study gave a list of 150 to 200 TCR beta chains associated with cytomegalovirus. Subsequent analysis determined that TCRs grouped into clusters in the first cohort also showed a tendency toward co-occurrence across the 120 or so validation repertoires, and approximately 93% of cluster scores exceeded 0. A later analysis lacked HLA typing for the validation cohort, so it scored co-occurrence in that cohort across all 110 or so repertoires.

The germline V gene (reference sequence) gives CDR1 as SSHAT and CDR2 as FNYEAQ. There are 16 amino acids in the CDR3, from cysteine to phenylalanine inclusive. Only CDR3 DNA is held: 48 bases, read in frame from base 1. Separate from the roughly 650-subject first cohort, the validation cohort of 90 to 150 subjects was the group to which the donors belonged. Here the chain combines TRBV7-7 and TRBJ2-1, with 11 junctional bases fitting TRBD1. The origin of this receptor is a man between 18 and 35 years old in good health and CMV-seronegative. What was sequenced was PBMCs. The DNA reads TGTGCTAGCAGCTTAGGATCGGGGACAGGGGGAAATGAGCAGTTCTTC. Its amino acids are CASSLGSGTGGNEQFF.